The 20 T cell receptor beta chains below come from one sample, sequenced in a study of human T cells and chemical hapten exposure. Time point defined: patch test 2, 6 weeks after DPC sensitization. The sample's treatment: therapeutic diphenylcyclopropenone sensitization with weekly scalp DPC. Each CDR3 protein is one row after TCRdb ran MiXCR on the RACE reads. The sample gives more than 85,000 distinct CDR3 sequences, roughly 9% of which show up once; approximately 2.8% is in the top ten. This specimen was whole blood, taken in connection with sensitization to the hapten diphenylcyclopropenone (DPC). These receptors all come from a woman aged 40 to 50 with alopecia areata. Some clones in this sample may be carry-over from other donors' samples.

The chain has TRBV5-1 and TRBJ1-1; D is unresolved. Germline V CDR1 and CDR2: SGHRS, YFSETQ. V was trimmed by 0 bases and J by 1 base, leaving 7 bases between them. The CDR3 is made up of 14 amino acids. The CDR3 DNA follows: TGCGCCAGCAGCTTGGCTTCTCCGAACACTGAAGCTTTCTTT. Its translation is CASSLASPNTEAFF.

This clonotype was seen at least ten times. The genes are TRBV3-1 and TRBJ1-3; no firm D call. CDR1 is LGHDT and CDR2 is YNNKEL in the germline V gene (reference sequence). The CDR3 is made up of 12 amino acids. V lost 1 base and J lost 7, with 5 bases in between. The CDR3 region is CASSQAENTIYF. The CDR3 DNA is TGTGCCAGCAGCCAAGCCGAGAACACCATATATTTT. Together with reference TRBV3-1 and TRBJ1-3, the CDR3 gives the full variable domain: DTAVSQTPKYLVTQMGNDKSIKCEQNLGHDTMYWYKQDSKKFLKIMFSYNNKELIINETVPNRFSPKSPDKAHLNLHINSLELGDSAVYFCASSQAENTIYFGEGSWLTVV.

This clonotype was seen more than once but under ten times. This could be a read error, since a much larger clone is one nucleotide away. The chain carries TRBV6-6 and TRBJ1-5; D remains ambiguous. Trimming left V 6 bases short and J 3 bases short, with 12 bases between. The CDR3 runs 14 residues. CDR1 and CDR2 (germline): MNHNY, SVGAGI (reference sequence). CDR3 sequence: CASSLSRTNQPQHF. The CDR3, as DNA: TGTGCCAGCAGCCTATCCAGGACCAATCAGCCCCAGCATTTT.

This clonotype was picked up a small number of times. J is TRBJ1-4 and V is TRBV7-8, with D tentatively TRBD1 (6 bases). Trimming removed 5 bases from V and 8 bases from J, with 24 bases in between. The CDR3 loop spans 17 amino acids. Germline CDR1 reads SGHVS; CDR2 reads FQNEAQ. In DNA, the CDR3 is TGTGCCAGCAGCACCCCGGAGTCCGGGGGGCAAGGCGAAAAACTGTTTTTT. Protein: CASSTPESGGQGEKLFF.

V and J are TRBV4-3 and TRBJ1-2; 7 nucleotides line up with TRBD1. CDR3 length equals 13 residues. J was trimmed by 6 bases and V by 2 bases; bases with no gene match: 3. Germline loops: CDR1 LGHNA, CDR2 YSLEER. The CDR3 sequence: CASSQTGVDGYTF. CDR3 DNA: TGCGCCAGCAGCCAAACAGGGGTGGATGGCTACACCTTC.

This clonotype has ten or more counts. The chain combines TRBV6-5 with TRBJ1-2; 8 bases align to TRBD1. The CDR3 is made up of 14 amino acids. The junction had 6 bases not matched to a gene; V was cut back by 7 bases and J by 2 bases. Germline values: CDR1 MNHEY, CDR2 SVGAGI. The CDR3 nucleotides are TGTGCCAGCACTCCGACAGGGGAGAACTATGGCTACACCTTC. It yields the protein CASTPTGENYGYTF.

The chain recombines TRBV4-1 with TRBJ1-4; tentatively, D is TRBD1 (6 bases). CDR3 length: 16 residues. CDR1 and CDR2 from the germline V gene are MGHRA and YSYEKL. V lost 1 base and J 5 bases, leaving 14 bases between the germline ends. CDR3 sequence (DNA): TGCGCCAGCAGCCAAGTTAGAGGACAGTTCAATGAAAAACTGTTTTTT. This translates into CASSQVRGQFNEKLFF.

V is TRBV6-2 or TRBV6-3 and J is TRBJ1-5; 10 bases are shared with TRBD1. This CDR3 has 18 residues. Germline lookup yields CDR1 MNHEY and CDR2 SVGEGT. The ends lost 2 bases at V and 5 bases at J; junction bases unmatched: 12. CDR3 residues: CASSYRLTGGAFDQPQHF. The DNA for the CDR3 is TGTGCCAGCAGTTACCGCCTGACAGGGGGCGCGTTCGATCAGCCCCAGCATTTT.

This clonotype was detected many times. The chain recombines TRBV20-1 with TRBJ1-1; maybe TRBD1 (6 bases). Looked up from germline, CDR1 is DFQATT and CDR2 is SNEGSKA (reference sequence). The CDR3 length is 14 residues. V lost 5 bases to trimming and J lost 11 bases, with 24 bases between them. CDR3 nucleotides: TGCAGTGCTGGTCTGGGGGCAGGGAAATTCGACGCTTTCTTT. As protein: CSAGLGAGKFDAFF.

This clonotype was recorded at least ten times. At one of its ends the junction is not consistent with the germline gene, which may arise from a read error. This chain connects TRBV12-3 or TRBV12-4 to TRBJ2-7, with 11 bases fitting TRBD2. The CDR3 loop spans 15 amino acids. CDR3 sequence: CASSLAGGNSYEQYF. DNA for the CDR3: TGTGCCAGCAGCTTAGCGGGGGGGAACTCCTACGAGCAGTACTTC.

This clonotype was picked up many times. A junction end diverges from the germline sequence, so it may reflect a read error. The chain joins TRBV6-4 to TRBJ2-7; perhaps TRBD2 as D (5 bases). The CDR3 runs to 12 residues. Germline V gene sequence: CDR1 MRHNA, CDR2 SNTAGT. CDR3 sequence: CASSDSPLAGRF. The CDR3, as DNA: TGTGCCAGCAGCGATTCCCCCCTGGCGGGCCGCTTC.

This clonotype came up many times. J is TRBJ1-5 and V is TRBV6-2 or TRBV6-3; possible D gene TRBD1, 5 bases. This CDR3 region has 16 residues. In germline, CDR1 is MNHEY, CDR2 SVGEGT. V was pared by 6 bases and J by 9 bases, with 24 bases between. The CDR3 is CASSPTEGRGVRPQHF. The CDR3 DNA reads as TGTGCCAGCAGCCCGACGGAGGGGCGCGGGGTTCGGCCCCAGCATTTT.

This chain uses TRBV2 with TRBJ1-5, with D tentatively TRBD1 (5 bases). From germline, CDR1 is SNHLY and CDR2 FYNNEI. V gave up 6 bases and J gave up 2 bases, with 8 bases separating them. The CDR3 extends over 13 amino acids. In DNA, the CDR3 is TGTGCCAGCAGCTCGGGGGGCAATCAGCCCCAGCATTTT. Translation: CASSSGGNQPQHF.

This clonotype occurred many times. V and J are TRBV9 and TRBJ1-2; D is undetermined. Germline loops: CDR1 SGDLS, CDR2 YYNGEE. V was cut by 0 bases and J by 0 bases, with 9 bases left in between. The CDR3 is 15 residues long. The CDR3 is CASSVARQANYGYTF. In nucleotides, the CDR3 is TGTGCCAGCAGCGTAGCTCGGCAAGCTAACTATGGCTACACCTTC.

This clonotype was detected ten times or more. The chain recombines TRBV28 with TRBJ2-7; 9 bases fit TRBD1. V was clipped by 10 bases and J by 4 bases; unmatched bases: 11. This CDR3 is 14 amino acids long. CDR1 is MDHEN and CDR2 is SYDVKM in the germline V gene. The CDR3 loop reads CAITTGGSRYEQYF. As DNA, the CDR3 is TGTGCCATTACAACAGGGGGCAGCAGGTACGAGCAGTACTTC.

This clonotype has a handful of counts. This chain links TRBV7-9 with TRBJ1-6; D not resolved. Germline V CDR1 and CDR2: SEHNR, FQNEAQ (reference sequence). With 1 base removed from V and 6 bases from J, the gap between germline ends came to 7 bases. The CDR3 sequence is 14 residues long. The CDR3 DNA reads as TGTGCCAGCAGCTTAGTACACAGTAATTCACCCCTCCACTTT. It is translated as CASSLVHSNSPLHF.

This clonotype has just a few counts. The rearrangement joins TRBV7-8 to TRBJ1-1; 9 bases fit TRBD1. The V and J ends lost 5 bases and 6 bases, in that order; junction bases with no gene match: 7. From germline, CDR1 is SGHVS and CDR2 FQNEAQ. The CDR3 consists of 14 residues. The DNA for the CDR3 is TGTGCCAGCAGCCCGGCGGACAGGGGTTCTGAAGCTTTCTTT. Residues: CASSPADRGSEAFF.

This clonotype was picked up many times. The chain recombines TRBV4-3 with TRBJ2-3; 9 bases fit TRBD2. V lost 0 bases to trimming and J lost 7 bases; unmatched junction nucleotides: 8. Germline CDR1 LGHNA, CDR2 YSLEER. The CDR3 has 16 residues. The CDR3 DNA reads as TGCGCCAGCAGCCAAGAGGCGGGGGGGCCGGGGAATACGCAGTATTTT. Its protein is CASSQEAGGPGNTQYF.

With regard to this clonotype: A much larger clone is a single base away; this may be a read error. The gene calls are TRBV3-1 and TRBJ1-5; the match to TRBD1 covers 7 bases. V was pared by 0 bases and J by 5 bases, with 7 bases of the junction left unmatched. Germline CDR1 is LGHDT and CDR2 is YNNKEL (reference sequence). This CDR3 region has 16 residues. The CDR3 here is CASSQEGRGRDQPQHF. The CDR3 nucleotides read TGTGCCAGCAGCCAAGAAGGGAGGGGGCGCGATCAGCCCCAGCATTTT.

The rearrangement uses TRBV7-8 and TRBJ1-6; TRBD1 might be the D (5 bases). This CDR3 has 15 residues. Germline-derived CDR1 and CDR2 are SGHVS and FQNEAQ. The ends were cut back, 3 bases at V and 5 bases at J, with 11 bases in the middle. The CDR3 nucleotides are TGTGCCAGCAGCTTCGCAGGGAGGGATAATTCACCCCTCCACTTT. Amino acid sequence: CASSFAGRDNSPLHF.